This TCR beta chain was retrieved from a study of shared clonotypes between healthy human individuals. Participating donors were healthy, HIV-negative adults free of recent acute infections or vaccinations. This CDR3 spans 15 amino acids. Germline V gives CDR1 MNHNY, CDR2 SVGAGI (reference sequence). The V segment lost 2 bases and the J segment 6 bases; nucleotides outside the gene matches: 6. In the sorted-subset replicate PCRs, around 220 ng DNA, some 30,000 T cell genomes, was used. The protocol was immunoSEQ multiplex PCR, while the TCRdb copy is restricted to in-frame clones and leaves out a portion. The sample holds 2 million to 2.5 million clones, 85% to 95% seen once. Study-wide points: What limited the represented genetic and exposure-history diversity was the small number of donors.

Regarding this clone: Its antigen is unknown.

The chain uses TRBV6-6 and TRBJ1-4, with TRBD1 matching over 7 bases. Sequenced input: naive CD4+ T cells sorted from blood. Subset denoted: CD45RA+ positively selected. The source is a man between 18 and 35 years old in good health. The CDR3 protein is CASSYPAGGDEKLFF. Written as DNA, the CDR3 is TGTGCCAGCAGTTACCCTGCAGGGGGGGATGAAAAACTGTTTTTT.